A selection of T cell receptor beta chains follows, all from one sample in a study of chemoradiotherapy in HPV16-positive cancers. The repertoire was sequenced with immunoSEQ multiplex PCR; TCRdb's copy has only in-frame clones and lacks some. The profile shows nearly 35,000 clones, about nine tenths of them singletons. The sequencing here drew on blood, taken from a patient who underwent chemoradiotherapy. These TCRs come from a human donor with HPV-associated anogenital cancer. Each CDR3 is given with its conserved first and last residue. D genes are given only for firm matches. Not all rows give a size; the values are once, few, many and, for expanded clones, a class.

len: 15
d_gene: TRBD1
v_gene: TRBV2
abundance: .
j_gene: TRBJ2-5
CDR3nt: TGTGCCAGCAGTGAAGGGGGGACAGGGAAAGAGACCCAGTACTTC
CDR3aa: CASSEGGTGKETQYF

len: 11
d_gene: .
v_gene: TRBV7-9
abundance: few
j_gene: TRBJ2-7
CDR3nt: TGTGCCAGCAGCGCATCATACGAGCAGTACTTC
CDR3aa: CASSASYEQYF

len: 16
d_gene: TRBD1
v_gene: TRBV19
abundance: .
j_gene: TRBJ1-6
CDR3nt: TGTGCCAGTAGTATCCCGCCGGGACAGTATAATTCACCCCTCCACTTT
CDR3aa: CASSIPPGQYNSPLHF

len: 14
d_gene: .
v_gene: TRBV6-5
abundance: .
j_gene: TRBJ1-3
CDR3nt: TGTGCCAGCAGTCAGACCCTGACTGGAAACACCATATATTTT
CDR3aa: CASSQTLTGNTIYF

len: 11
d_gene: .
v_gene: TRBV6-8
abundance: .
j_gene: TRBJ1-4
CDR3nt: TGTGCCCAGAGGGGAAATGAAAAACTGTTTTTT
CDR3aa: CAQRGNEKLFF

len: 15
d_gene: TRBD1
v_gene: TRBV9
abundance: once
j_gene: TRBJ2-7
CDR3nt: TGTGCCAGCAGCGCCGGGACAGGGGGGAACTACGAGCAGTACTTC
CDR3aa: CASSAGTGGNYEQYF

len: 15
d_gene: .
v_gene: TRBV7-3
abundance: .
j_gene: TRBJ1-6
CDR3nt: TGTGCCAGCAGCCTCAGGGGTTCGTATAATTCACCCCTCCACTTT
CDR3aa: CASSLRGSYNSPLHF

len: 15
d_gene: TRBD1
v_gene: TRBV7-2
abundance: .
j_gene: TRBJ1-1
CDR3nt: TGTGCCAGCAGCACCGACGGACAGGGGACGACTGAAGCTTTCTTT
CDR3aa: CASSTDGQGTTEAFF

len: 13
d_gene: .
v_gene: TRBV29-1
abundance: .
j_gene: TRBJ1-1
CDR3nt: TGCAGCGTTGAAGATCCAGAGAACACTGAAGCTTTCTTT
CDR3aa: CSVEDPENTEAFF

len: 15
d_gene: TRBD1
v_gene: TRBV4-1
abundance: .
j_gene: TRBJ1-2
CDR3nt: TGCGCCAGCAGCCAGCCCCGACAGGGCCACTATGGCTACACCTTC
CDR3aa: CASSQPRQGHYGYTF

len: 17
d_gene: TRBD1
v_gene: TRBV7-2
abundance: .
j_gene: TRBJ1-5
CDR3nt: TGTGCCAGCAGCTTAACCCCGGCAGGGGGGGTGAATCAGCCCCAGCATTTT
CDR3aa: CASSLTPAGGVNQPQHF

len: 12
d_gene: .
v_gene: TRBV6-4
abundance: .
j_gene: TRBJ2-2
CDR3nt: TGTGCCAGCAGTGACCGACCCGGGGAGCTGTTTTTT
CDR3aa: CASSDRPGELFF